The entry below describes one T cell receptor delta chain. The protein that TCRdb holds for this DNA derives from a much larger clone and differs from the translated DNA at residue 5, which likely indicates a read error; the protein shown here is translated from the DNA. TCRdb reanalyzed the reads using CATT. Found here are roughly 6,100 delta-chain clones, over 2.5% of them singletons; the top ten hold 15% to 18%. The CDR3 is 18 amino acids. Trimming took 3 bases from V and 5 from J; bases not matched to a gene: 7. The germline V gene encodes CDR1 GEAIGNYY and CDR2 EKD. The source of the sample is a study of gamma-delta chains in newborns, infants, children. Study-level background: Innate gammadelta T cells reportedly expand polyclonally right after birth, driven by microbial exposure, per the title.

The sample was blood. The rearrangement uses TRDV2 and TRDJ3; TRDD3 aligns across 12 bases. The origin of this receptor is a child who was a newborn, infant or young child, either healthy, febrile or measles-vaccinated (not recorded which). The CDR3 loop reads CACDAVLGDTRDTRQMFF. The CDR3 bases are TGTGCCTGTGACGCCGTACTGGGGGATACACGGGACACCCGACAGATGTTTTTC.